A few counts support the clone carrying this T cell receptor (beta chain). The target antigen is unknown. The data belong to a study of OX40 agonist ivuxolimab in advanced cancers. Study-level background: Patients received ivuxolimab, an intravenous treatment, every 2 weeks at 0.01 to 10 mg/kg. Study-level points and caveats: On average, a greater number of expanded clones characterised CD8+ T cells relative to CD4+.

No patient had autoimmune disease or received systemic immunosuppression. The table came from immunoSEQ multiplex PCR; TCRdb's copy has only in-frame clones and leaves some out. The sample contains roughly 80,000 clones, approximately 92% of which appear only once. The CDR3 covers 16 residues. CDR1 is SGHTA and CDR2 is FQGNSA in the germline V gene. The V and J ends lost 5 bases and 5 bases, in that order; junction bases with no gene match: 6. The chain has TRBV7-2 and TRBJ2-3, with 14 bases aligning to TRBD2. The receptor comes from an adult with an advanced solid tumor such as melanoma, head and neck, liver or kidney cancer. Sequencing was performed on CD4+ or CD8+ T cells sorted from blood, taken in a trial of the OX40 agonist ivuxolimab. This CDR3 is CASSGTSGSLKDTQYF. In DNA, the CDR3 is TGTGCCAGCAGCGGGACTAGCGGGAGTCTAAAAGATACGCAGTATTTT.